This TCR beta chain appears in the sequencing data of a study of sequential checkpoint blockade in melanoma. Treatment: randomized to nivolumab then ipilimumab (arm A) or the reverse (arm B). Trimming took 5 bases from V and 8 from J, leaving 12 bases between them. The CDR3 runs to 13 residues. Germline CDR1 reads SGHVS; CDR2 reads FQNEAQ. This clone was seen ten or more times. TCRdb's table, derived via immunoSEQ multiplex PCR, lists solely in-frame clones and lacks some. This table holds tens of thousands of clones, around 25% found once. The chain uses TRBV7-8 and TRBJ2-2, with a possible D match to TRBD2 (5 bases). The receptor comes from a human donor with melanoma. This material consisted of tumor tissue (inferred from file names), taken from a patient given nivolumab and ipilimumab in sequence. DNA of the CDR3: TGTGCCAGCAGCCCGACCCGGGATGGGGAGCTGTTTTTT. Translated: CASSPTRDGELFF.